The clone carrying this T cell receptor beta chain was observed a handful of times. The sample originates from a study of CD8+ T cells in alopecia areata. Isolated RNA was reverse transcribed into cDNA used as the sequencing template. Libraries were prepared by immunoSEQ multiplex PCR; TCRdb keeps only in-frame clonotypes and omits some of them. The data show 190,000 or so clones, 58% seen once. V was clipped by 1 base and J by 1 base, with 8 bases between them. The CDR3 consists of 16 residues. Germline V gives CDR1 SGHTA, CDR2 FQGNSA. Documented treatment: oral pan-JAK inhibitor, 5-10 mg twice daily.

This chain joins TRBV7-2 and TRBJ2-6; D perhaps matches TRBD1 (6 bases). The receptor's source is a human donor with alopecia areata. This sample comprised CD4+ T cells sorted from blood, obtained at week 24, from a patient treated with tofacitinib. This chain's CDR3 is CASSLVRGSGANVLTF. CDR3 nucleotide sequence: TGTGCCAGCAGCTTAGTCAGGGGTTCTGGGGCCAACGTCCTGACTTTC.